The entry that follows covers one T cell receptor beta chain sequence. One entry per CDR3 protein, called by TCRdb with MiXCR from the 5' RACE reads. In the table there are about 400,000 distinct CDR3 sequences, 20% to 30% of which are singletons. The sample is drawn from a study of T-cell memory formation after mild COVID-19. The CDR3 sequence is 14 residues long. With 4 bases removed from V and 7 bases from J, the gap between germline ends came to 16 bases. Germline loops: CDR1 SGHNT, CDR2 YENEEA. The chain combines TRBV11-3 with TRBJ1-2, with unresolved D. This TCR came from an adult woman who had mild COVID-19 (a few samples of this study predate the infection). Cell type and time point are not known. Source material: PBMCs or a T cell subset sorted from them (not recorded which). CDR3 in DNA: TGTGCCAGCAGCTCCTTTGGAGGTCTTAGTGGCTACACCTTC. It encodes CASSSFGGLSGYTF.